These T cell receptor beta chains were read from a single sample in a study of blood T cell repertoires in COVID-19. TCRdb keeps only in-frame clones here, not all; method: immunoSEQ multiplex PCR. The repertoire includes about 140,000 clones, 70% to 90% of them detected once, and approximately 1.8% sits in the top ten. The sequenced material came from peripheral blood. The receptor source for this set is an older man with acute or convalescent COVID-19. Each CDR3 is given with its conserved first and last residue. D genes are given only for firm matches. Some rows mark clone size as missing; the rest say once, few, many or name a class of expanded clone.

j_call: TRBJ1-6; cdr3_length: 16; clone_size: .; v_call: TRBV6-5; d_call: TRBD1; cdr3_aa: CASSSERQGNNSPLHF; cdr3_nt: TGTGCCAGCAGTTCCGAGAGACAGGGAAATAATTCACCCCTCCACTTT
j_call: TRBJ2-1; cdr3_length: 18; clone_size: .; v_call: TRBV10-1; d_call: TRBD2; cdr3_aa: CASSFRTSGRGAYNEQFF; cdr3_nt: TGCGCCAGCAGTTTCCGGACTAGCGGGAGAGGCGCCTACAATGAGCAGTTCTTC
j_call: TRBJ2-7; cdr3_length: 15; clone_size: .; v_call: TRBV7-2; d_call: .; cdr3_aa: CASSLVEASGDEQYF; cdr3_nt: TGTGCCAGCAGCTTAGTAGAGGCATCCGGGGACGAGCAGTACTTC
j_call: TRBJ1-6; cdr3_length: 15; clone_size: .; v_call: TRBV7-2; d_call: .; cdr3_aa: CASSLEAGLDSPLHF; cdr3_nt: TGTGCCAGCAGCTTAGAGGCAGGATTGGATTCACCCCTCCACTTT
j_call: TRBJ2-3; cdr3_length: 15; clone_size: .; v_call: TRBV2; d_call: .; cdr3_aa: CASSPTSQSLDTQYF; cdr3_nt: TGTGCCAGCAGTCCGACTAGTCAATCTTTAGATACGCAGTATTTT
j_call: TRBJ1-2; cdr3_length: 10; clone_size: .; v_call: TRBV28; d_call: .; cdr3_aa: CASSSGGYTF; cdr3_nt: TGTGCCAGCAGTTCCGGTGGCTACACCTTC
j_call: TRBJ2-1; cdr3_length: 15; clone_size: once; v_call: TRBV7-3; d_call: .; cdr3_aa: CASSLTADSYNEQFF; cdr3_nt: TGTGCCAGCAGCTTAACAGCTGACTCCTACAATGAGCAGTTCTTC
j_call: TRBJ1-1; cdr3_length: 14; clone_size: .; v_call: TRBV29-1; d_call: .; cdr3_aa: CSVDIRGVDTEAFF; cdr3_nt: TGCAGCGTTGACATTCGGGGGGTCGACACTGAAGCTTTCTTT
j_call: TRBJ2-7; cdr3_length: 12; clone_size: once; v_call: TRBV6-6; d_call: .; cdr3_aa: CASSSDFYEQYF; cdr3_nt: TGTGCCAGCAGTTCGGACTTCTACGAGCAGTACTTC
j_call: TRBJ2-5; cdr3_length: 15; clone_size: .; v_call: TRBV5-4; d_call: TRBD2; cdr3_aa: CASSLVSGSQETQYF; cdr3_nt: TGTGCCAGCAGCTTGGTTAGCGGGAGCCAAGAGACCCAGTACTTC
j_call: TRBJ2-7; cdr3_length: 16; clone_size: once; v_call: TRBV23-1; d_call: .; cdr3_aa: CASSQSCKGVGYEQYF; cdr3_nt: TGCGCCAGCAGTCAATCATGTAAAGGGGTCGGGTACGAGCAGTACTTC
j_call: TRBJ2-5; cdr3_length: 13; clone_size: .; v_call: TRBV5-1; d_call: .; cdr3_aa: CASSITFGETQYF; cdr3_nt: TGCGCCAGCAGTATTACTTTCGGTGAGACCCAGTACTTC
j_call: TRBJ2-3; cdr3_length: 18; clone_size: .; v_call: TRBV19; d_call: TRBD2; cdr3_aa: CASSEEPLREYLADTQYF; cdr3_nt: TGTGCCAGTAGTGAAGAACCTTTGCGGGAGTATCTCGCAGATACGCAGTATTTT
j_call: TRBJ2-2; cdr3_length: 15; clone_size: .; v_call: TRBV6-5; d_call: TRBD2; cdr3_aa: CASSEGLGNTGELFF; cdr3_nt: TGTGCCAGCAGCGAGGGACTAGGGAACACCGGGGAGCTGTTTTTT
j_call: TRBJ2-2; cdr3_length: 16; clone_size: .; v_call: TRBV5-1; d_call: TRBD1; cdr3_aa: CASSLDRGHNTGELFF; cdr3_nt: TGCGCCAGCAGCCTCGACAGGGGACACAACACCGGGGAGCTGTTTTTT
j_call: TRBJ1-5; cdr3_length: 15; clone_size: .; v_call: TRBV20-1; d_call: TRBD1; cdr3_aa: CSASRWQGAKQPQHF; cdr3_nt: TGCAGTGCTAGTAGGTGGCAGGGGGCTAAACAGCCCCAGCATTTT
j_call: TRBJ2-5; cdr3_length: 14; clone_size: once; v_call: TRBV3-1/TRBV3-2; d_call: TRBD1; cdr3_aa: CASTTGVAQETQYF; cdr3_nt: TGTGCCAGCACTACAGGGGTGGCCCAAGAGACCCAGTACTTC
j_call: TRBJ2-7; cdr3_length: 15; clone_size: .; v_call: TRBV4-1; d_call: .; cdr3_aa: CASSQDMTISYEQYF; cdr3_nt: TGCGCCAGCAGCCAAGATATGACTATCTCCTACGAGCAGTACTTC
j_call: TRBJ2-7; cdr3_length: 14; clone_size: .; v_call: TRBV4-2; d_call: .; cdr3_aa: CASSQEGQGNEQYF; cdr3_nt: TGTGCCAGCAGCCAAGAGGGCCAGGGCAACGAGCAGTACTTC
j_call: TRBJ2-1; cdr3_length: 16; clone_size: many; v_call: TRBV9; d_call: TRBD2; cdr3_aa: CASSKGSSGVYNEQFF; cdr3_nt: TGTGCCAGCAGCAAGGGTTCTAGCGGGGTCTACAATGAGCAGTTCTTC
j_call: TRBJ2-3; cdr3_length: 14; clone_size: .; v_call: TRBV7-9; d_call: .; cdr3_aa: CASSAGSAGDTQYF; cdr3_nt: TGTGCCAGCAGCGCAGGATCCGCGGGCGATACGCAGTATTTT
j_call: TRBJ1-2; cdr3_length: 13; clone_size: .; v_call: TRBV27; d_call: TRBD1; cdr3_aa: CASTRQGARGYTF; cdr3_nt: TGTGCCAGCACCAGACAGGGGGCGCGTGGCTACACCTTC
j_call: TRBJ1-3; cdr3_length: 15; clone_size: .; v_call: TRBV9; d_call: .; cdr3_aa: CASSKGLTSGNTIYF; cdr3_nt: TGTGCCAGCAGCAAAGGACTTACCTCTGGAAACACCATATATTTT
j_call: TRBJ1-1; cdr3_length: 15; clone_size: .; v_call: TRBV18; d_call: TRBD1; cdr3_aa: CASSLGQGGNTEAFF; cdr3_nt: TGTGCCAGCTCACTCGGACAGGGAGGGAACACTGAAGCTTTCTTT
j_call: TRBJ2-2; cdr3_length: 15; clone_size: .; v_call: TRBV7-8; d_call: TRBD2; cdr3_aa: CASRTFGRGTGELFF; cdr3_nt: TGTGCCAGCAGGACCTTTGGGAGGGGCACCGGGGAGCTGTTTTTT
j_call: TRBJ2-7; cdr3_length: 15; clone_size: .; v_call: TRBV28; d_call: TRBD1; cdr3_aa: CASSPPGQGAYEQYF; cdr3_nt: TGTGCCAGCAGCCCTCCGGGACAGGGGGCCTACGAGCAGTACTTC
j_call: TRBJ2-7; cdr3_length: 11; clone_size: few; v_call: TRBV25-1; d_call: .; cdr3_aa: CASSDLYEQYF; cdr3_nt: TGTGCCAGCAGTGATCTCTACGAGCAGTACTTC
j_call: TRBJ1-3; cdr3_length: 15; clone_size: .; v_call: TRBV7-3; d_call: TRBD1; cdr3_aa: CASSLGDSSGNTIYF; cdr3_nt: TGTGCCAGCAGCTTAGGGGACAGCTCTGGAAACACCATATATTTT
j_call: TRBJ1-2; cdr3_length: 14; clone_size: .; v_call: TRBV5-1; d_call: .; cdr3_aa: CASSNPDRRYGYTF; cdr3_nt: TGCGCCAGCAGCAACCCAGACAGGCGCTATGGCTACACCTTC
j_call: TRBJ1-1; cdr3_length: 14; clone_size: .; v_call: TRBV28; d_call: .; cdr3_aa: CASSFGGMNTEAFF; cdr3_nt: TGTGCCAGCAGTTTCGGGGGGATGAACACTGAAGCTTTCTTT
j_call: TRBJ2-3; cdr3_length: 15; clone_size: .; v_call: TRBV3-1/TRBV3-2; d_call: TRBD2; cdr3_aa: CASSPTSGSTDTQYF; cdr3_nt: TGTGCCAGCAGCCCTACTAGCGGGAGCACAGATACGCAGTATTTT
j_call: TRBJ2-1; cdr3_length: 18; clone_size: .; v_call: TRBV28; d_call: .; cdr3_aa: CASSSPRSAGESDNEQFF; cdr3_nt: TGTGCCAGCAGTTCCCCCCGGTCGGCAGGGGAGTCCGACAATGAGCAGTTCTTC
j_call: TRBJ1-6; cdr3_length: 17; clone_size: .; v_call: TRBV3-1/TRBV3-2; d_call: TRBD1; cdr3_aa: CASSQGLVTGGNSPLHF; cdr3_nt: TGTGCCAGCAGCCAAGGTCTCGTCACAGGGGGGAATTCACCCCTCCACTTT
j_call: TRBJ2-5; cdr3_length: 12; clone_size: .; v_call: TRBV12-3/TRBV12-4; d_call: .; cdr3_aa: CASNLGGETQYF; cdr3_nt: TGTGCCAGCAACTTGGGGGGAGAGACCCAGTACTTC
j_call: TRBJ1-2; cdr3_length: 12; clone_size: .; v_call: TRBV6-4; d_call: TRBD1; cdr3_aa: CASSETGGGYTF; cdr3_nt: TGTGCCAGCAGCGAGACAGGGGGTGGCTACACCTTC
j_call: TRBJ1-3; cdr3_length: 16; clone_size: few; v_call: TRBV10-1; d_call: .; cdr3_aa: CASRRGDTGSTNTIYF; cdr3_nt: TGCGCCAGCAGACGGGGGGATACAGGGTCCACAAACACCATATATTTT
j_call: TRBJ1-5; cdr3_length: 17; clone_size: few; v_call: TRBV19; d_call: TRBD1; cdr3_aa: CASSTGTVRSSNQPQHF; cdr3_nt: TGTGCCAGTAGTACAGGGACAGTGAGGTCCAGCAATCAGCCCCAGCATTTT
j_call: TRBJ2-3; cdr3_length: 16; clone_size: few; v_call: TRBV19; d_call: TRBD2; cdr3_aa: CASRRTSGMATDTQYF; cdr3_nt: TGTGCCAGTAGGCGGACTAGCGGGATGGCCACAGATACGCAGTATTTT
j_call: TRBJ2-4; cdr3_length: 16; clone_size: once; v_call: TRBV19; d_call: .; cdr3_aa: CASSSSVARAKNIQYF; cdr3_nt: TGTGCCAGTAGTTCCTCAGTAGCGAGAGCCAAAAACATTCAGTACTTC
j_call: TRBJ1-4; cdr3_length: 14; clone_size: .; v_call: TRBV6-2/TRBV6-3; d_call: .; cdr3_aa: CASSLEGTNEKLFF; cdr3_nt: TGTGCCAGCAGTTTAGAGGGAACTAATGAAAAACTGTTTTTT
j_call: TRBJ1-1; cdr3_length: 19; clone_size: .; v_call: TRBV4-1; d_call: TRBD1; cdr3_aa: CASSPREQGAFQVNTEAFF; cdr3_nt: TGCGCCAGCAGCCCAAGGGAACAGGGGGCTTTTCAGGTGAACACTGAAGCTTTCTTT
j_call: TRBJ1-3; cdr3_length: 16; clone_size: .; v_call: TRBV6-5; d_call: .; cdr3_aa: CASSYYTSPSGNTIYF; cdr3_nt: TGTGCCAGCAGTTACTACACGTCACCCTCTGGAAACACCATATATTTT
j_call: TRBJ2-3; cdr3_length: 18; clone_size: once; v_call: TRBV9; d_call: TRBD2; cdr3_aa: CASSVAGHSGRGTDTQYF; cdr3_nt: TGTGCCAGCAGCGTAGCCGGGCATAGCGGGAGGGGCACAGATACGCAGTATTTT
j_call: TRBJ2-2; cdr3_length: 16; clone_size: .; v_call: TRBV6-1; d_call: TRBD1; cdr3_aa: CASSAQGAANTGELFF; cdr3_nt: TGTGCCAGCAGTGCGCAGGGGGCCGCGAACACCGGGGAGCTGTTTTTT
j_call: TRBJ2-4; cdr3_length: 15; clone_size: once; v_call: TRBV6-6; d_call: TRBD1; cdr3_aa: CASRPDRGHKNIQYF; cdr3_nt: TGTGCCAGCAGACCCGACAGGGGGCACAAAAACATTCAGTACTTC
j_call: TRBJ2-5; cdr3_length: 18; clone_size: .; v_call: TRBV7-2; d_call: TRBD2; cdr3_aa: CASSQSLAGGRKGETQYF; cdr3_nt: TGTGCCAGCAGCCAGTCACTAGCGGGGGGGCGGAAAGGAGAGACCCAGTACTTC
j_call: TRBJ2-3; cdr3_length: 15; clone_size: .; v_call: TRBV13; d_call: TRBD1; cdr3_aa: CASSLGQGAKDTQYF; cdr3_nt: TGTGCCAGCAGCTTAGGACAGGGGGCGAAGGATACGCAGTATTTT
j_call: TRBJ1-2; cdr3_length: 13; clone_size: .; v_call: TRBV7-9; d_call: .; cdr3_aa: CASSLEDSSGYTF; cdr3_nt: TGTGCCAGCAGCTTAGAGGACTCTTCGGGCTACACCTTC
j_call: TRBJ1-3; cdr3_length: 16; clone_size: .; v_call: TRBV5-1; d_call: .; cdr3_aa: CASSPMGHRSGNTIYF; cdr3_nt: TGCGCCAGCAGCCCGATGGGCCATAGGTCGGGAAACACCATATATTTT
j_call: TRBJ2-1; cdr3_length: 15; clone_size: .; v_call: TRBV4-2; d_call: .; cdr3_aa: CASSQELTTYNEQFF; cdr3_nt: TGTGCCAGCAGCCAAGAATTGACTACTTACAATGAGCAGTTCTTC
j_call: TRBJ2-2; cdr3_length: 16; clone_size: .; v_call: TRBV5-1; d_call: TRBD2; cdr3_aa: CASKTGLAANTGELFF; cdr3_nt: TGCGCCAGCAAAACGGGACTAGCGGCGAACACCGGGGAGCTGTTTTTT
j_call: TRBJ1-5; cdr3_length: 16; clone_size: .; v_call: TRBV6-1; d_call: TRBD1; cdr3_aa: CASSGTGGNSNQPQHF; cdr3_nt: TGTGCCAGCAGTGGTACAGGGGGAAATAGCAATCAGCCCCAGCATTTT
j_call: TRBJ2-3; cdr3_length: 15; clone_size: .; v_call: TRBV10-2; d_call: .; cdr3_aa: CASSHKLVSTDTQYF; cdr3_nt: TGCGCCAGCAGCCATAAACTAGTTAGCACAGATACGCAGTATTTT
j_call: TRBJ1-1; cdr3_length: 17; clone_size: .; v_call: TRBV7-9; d_call: TRBD1; cdr3_aa: CASSAYRDRGVNTEAFF; cdr3_nt: TGTGCCAGCAGCGCGTATAGGGACAGGGGTGTGAACACTGAAGCTTTCTTT
j_call: TRBJ2-1; cdr3_length: 17; clone_size: .; v_call: TRBV7-9; d_call: TRBD2; cdr3_aa: CASSLVSGRGSYNEQFF; cdr3_nt: TGTGCCAGCAGCTTAGTTAGCGGGAGAGGGTCCTACAATGAGCAGTTCTTC
j_call: TRBJ1-5; cdr3_length: 16; clone_size: .; v_call: TRBV6-1; d_call: .; cdr3_aa: CASSVRRGNGNQPQHF; cdr3_nt: TGTGCCAGCAGTGTTCGTAGGGGAAATGGCAATCAGCCCCAGCATTTT
j_call: TRBJ1-1; cdr3_length: 19; clone_size: .; v_call: TRBV4-1; d_call: .; cdr3_aa: CASSHSSNRAPRMNTEAFF; cdr3_nt: TGCGCCAGCAGCCATTCATCCAACAGGGCACCAAGGATGAACACTGAAGCTTTCTTT
j_call: TRBJ2-2; cdr3_length: 16; clone_size: .; v_call: TRBV27; d_call: TRBD2; cdr3_aa: CASKLSGTSFLGELFF; cdr3_nt: TGTGCCAGCAAGCTTTCCGGGACTAGTTTCCTCGGGGAGCTGTTTTTT
j_call: TRBJ1-2; cdr3_length: 15; clone_size: .; v_call: TRBV5-1; d_call: TRBD1; cdr3_aa: CASSLSPGQGYGYTF; cdr3_nt: TGCGCCAGCAGCTTGTCACCGGGACAGGGATATGGCTACACCTTC
j_call: TRBJ2-2; cdr3_length: 18; clone_size: .; v_call: TRBV3-1/TRBV3-2; d_call: TRBD2; cdr3_aa: CASSQAFSGGTITGELFF; cdr3_nt: TGTGCCAGCAGCCAAGCATTTAGCGGGGGGACGATCACCGGGGAGCTGTTTTTT